Listed below are T cell receptor beta chains from one sample, sequenced in a study of post-analysis software for immune sequencing data. TCRdb re-analysed the PCR reads in MiXCR, keeping a single row per CDR3 protein. The table includes 250,000 to 300,000 distinct CDR3 sequences, 36% detected once. The sequenced sample was blood. These receptors were obtained from a girl under 18 with multiple sclerosis. CDR3s include the opening cysteine and the closing phenylalanine or tryptophan. Fields, in order: D gene, clone size, V gene, J gene, CDR3 length, CDR3 DNA, CDR3 protein. A D gene is named only where the DNA matches it firmly. Size is omitted from some rows. Given values are once, few, many or a class for expanded clones.

>.|few|TRBV2|TRBJ2-1|11
TGTGCCAGTCAACCCCTCAATGAGCAGTTCTTC
CASQPLNEQFF
>.|many|TRBV29-1|TRBJ1-1|12
TGCAGCGCCGCGGACGGAAACACTGAAGCTTTCTTT
CSAADGNTEAFF
>.|.|TRBV20-1|TRBJ2-5|15
TGCAGTGCTAGAGAGGTTCGAGGGAGGGGGGAGACCCAGTACTTC
CSAREVRGRGETQYF
>TRBD1|.|TRBV5-1|TRBJ2-6|18
TGCGCCAGCAGCGGCGGGACAGGGTTTATTTCTGGGGCCAACGTCCTGACTTTC
CASSGGTGFISGANVLTF
>.|.|TRBV6-6|TRBJ1-2|14
TGTGCCAGCAGTTACTCGACACAGCCGGATGGCTACACCTTC
CASSYSTQPDGYTF
>.|many|TRBV12-3/TRBV12-4|TRBJ2-3|14
TGTGCCAGCAGACCACCGAAACTCACAGATACGCAGTATTTT
CASRPPKLTDTQYF
>TRBD1|.|TRBV7-9|TRBJ1-6|16
TGTGCCAGCAGCTCAGGCACCGGACAGGATAATTCACCCCTCCACTTT
CASSSGTGQDNSPLHF
>.|few|TRBV19|TRBJ1-1|13
TGTGCCAGTAGGCCCCAGGGAGGCACTGAAGCTTTCTTT
CASRPQGGTEAFF
>.|many|TRBV20-1|TRBJ1-4|12
TGCAGTGCTAGAGGACCCAGCGAAAAACTGTTTTTT
CSARGPSEKLFF
>.|many|TRBV20-1|TRBJ1-5|16
TGCAGTGCTAGAGCACCTGGACAGACTAGCAATCAGCCCCAGCATTTT
CSARAPGQTSNQPQHF
>TRBD2|many|TRBV11-2|TRBJ2-1|17
TGTGCCAGCAGCTTCGTTAGCGGGGGGGGTAGGAACAATGAGCAGTTCTTC
CASSFVSGGGRNNEQFF
>.|many|TRBV6-5|TRBJ1-2|12
TGTGCCAGCAGAAACGGCAACTATGGCTACACCTTC
CASRNGNYGYTF
>.|.|TRBV10-2|TRBJ1-5|14
TGCGCCAGCAGGATTTCAGGGGATAATCAGCCCCAGCATTTT
CASRISGDNQPQHF
>.|once|TRBV28|TRBJ2-3|14
TGTGCCACAAAGCCGGCCGGGACGGCAGATACGCAGTATTTT
CATKPAGTADTQYF
>TRBD1|.|TRBV14|TRBJ1-4|14
TGTGCCAGCAGCCAAGGACGACAGGGGACTGAACTGTTTTTT
CASSQGRQGTELFF
>.|many|TRBV5-6|TRBJ1-1|14
TGTGCCAGCAGCTCCTGGACTGGGCTTGGGGAAGCTTTCTTT
CASSSWTGLGEAFF
>.|few|TRBV28|TRBJ2-1|16
TGTGCCAGCAGACCCCACGGGACACCCACGTTCGATGAGCAGTTCTTC
CASRPHGTPTFDEQFF
>.|many|TRBV29-1|TRBJ1-1|13
TGCAGCGTGGAGGCCGAGATGAACACTGAAGCTTTCTTT
CSVEAEMNTEAFF
>TRBD2|.|TRBV9|TRBJ2-1|16
TGTGCCAGCAGCGTCGGGACTAGCGGGGGTAGGGATGAGCAGTTCTTC
CASSVGTSGGRDEQFF
>.|.|TRBV4-1|TRBJ1-5|17
TGCGCCAGCAGCCAAGAGGGAACCGGGGCTGGTTTTCAGCCCCAGCATTTT
CASSQEGTGAGFQPQHF